This T cell receptor beta chain was observed in a study of blood T cell repertoires in COVID-19. About the study: In each case, the material was cDNA or gDNA derived from T cells, B-cell-depleted T cells, or PBMCs.

The V gene lost 2 bases and the J gene lost 3 bases, with 14 bases spanning the gap. This CDR3 is built from 15 residues. Germline-derived CDR1 and CDR2 are MNHEY and SVGAGI. This table comes from immunoSEQ multiplex PCR, and its TCRdb copy is limited to in-frame clones, with some not included. The sample contains some 300,000 clones, 80% to 90% of which appear only once. This sequence originates from a woman aged 50 to 60 with COVID-19, enrolled during active disease. Source material: peripheral blood. The chain joins TRBV6-5 to TRBJ2-7; D is perhaps TRBD1 (5 bases). CDR3 sequence (DNA): TGTGCCAGCAGTTACGGGGCATCCTCTGACTACGAGCAGTACTTC. Its protein is CASSYGASSDYEQYF.